This TCR beta chain comes out of a study of OX40 agonist ivuxolimab in advanced cancers. Study as a whole: Patients were dosed intravenously with ivuxolimab at 0.01 to 10 mg/kg every 2 weeks. Study results and caveats: Averaged across samples, CD8+ T cells carried more expanded clones than CD4+ did. No antigen was identified for the clonally expanded peripheral T cells.

Assay used: immunoSEQ multiplex PCR; TCRdb lists only in-frame clones, some missing. Of under 45,000 clones in the sample, 75% to 85% were seen once. Points on this clone: Its matching antigen is unknown.

Blood sampling was done at baseline, cycle 4 day 1, and cycle 7 day 1. This CDR3 has 13 residues. The chain carries TRBV12-2 and TRBJ2-7; the table assigns TRBD1, which was not confirmed against the DNA. TRBV12-2 is a listed pseudogene. This TCR came from an adult with an advanced solid tumor such as melanoma, head and neck, liver or kidney cancer. The specimen comprised CD4+ or CD8+ T cells sorted from blood, sampled in a trial of the OX40 agonist ivuxolimab. CDR3 bases: TGTCCCATTTTTGACGGGGACACCTACGAGCAGTACTTC. This sequence encodes CPIFDGDTYEQYF.